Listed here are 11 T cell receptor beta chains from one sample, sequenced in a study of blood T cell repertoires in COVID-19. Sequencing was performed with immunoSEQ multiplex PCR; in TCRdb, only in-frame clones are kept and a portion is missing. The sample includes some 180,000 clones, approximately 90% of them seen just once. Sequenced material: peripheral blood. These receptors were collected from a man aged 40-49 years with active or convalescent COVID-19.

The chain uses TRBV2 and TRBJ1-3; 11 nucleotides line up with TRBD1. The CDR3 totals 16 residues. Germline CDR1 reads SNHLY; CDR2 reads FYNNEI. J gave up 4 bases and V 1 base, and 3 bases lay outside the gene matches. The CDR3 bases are TGTGCCAGCAGTGAAGGGGACAGGGGGTCCGGAAACACCATATATTTT. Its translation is CASSEGDRGSGNTIYF.

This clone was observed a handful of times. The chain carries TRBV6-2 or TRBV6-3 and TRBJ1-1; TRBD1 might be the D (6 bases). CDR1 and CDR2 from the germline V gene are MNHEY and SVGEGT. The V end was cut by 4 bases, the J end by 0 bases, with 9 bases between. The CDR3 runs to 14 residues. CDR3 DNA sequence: TGTGCCAGCAGTTTGACAGGAATGAACACTGAAGCTTTCTTT. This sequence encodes CASSLTGMNTEAFF.

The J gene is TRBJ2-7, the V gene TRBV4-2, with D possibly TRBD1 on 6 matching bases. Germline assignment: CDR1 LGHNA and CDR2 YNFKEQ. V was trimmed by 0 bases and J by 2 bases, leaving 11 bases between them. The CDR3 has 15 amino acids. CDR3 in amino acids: CASSQDIEGAYEQYF. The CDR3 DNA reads TGTGCCAGCAGCCAAGATATTGAGGGGGCCTACGAGCAGTACTTC.

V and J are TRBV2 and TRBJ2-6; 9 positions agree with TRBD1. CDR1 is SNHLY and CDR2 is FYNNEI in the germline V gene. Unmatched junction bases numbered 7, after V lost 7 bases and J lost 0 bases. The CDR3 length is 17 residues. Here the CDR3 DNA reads TGTGCCAGCACCATCGGGACAGGGAGCTCTGGGGCCAACGTCCTGACTTTC. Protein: CASTIGTGSSGANVLTF.

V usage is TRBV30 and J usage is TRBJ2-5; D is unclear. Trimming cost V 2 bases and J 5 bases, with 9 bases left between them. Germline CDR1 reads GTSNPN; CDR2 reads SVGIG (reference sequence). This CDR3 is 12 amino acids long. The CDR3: CAWSFTRETQYF. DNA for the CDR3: TGTGCCTGGAGTTTTACCCGGGAGACCCAGTACTTC.

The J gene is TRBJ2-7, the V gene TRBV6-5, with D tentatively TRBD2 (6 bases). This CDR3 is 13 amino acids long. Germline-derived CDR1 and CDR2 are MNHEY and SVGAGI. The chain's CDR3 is CAVAGQAAYEQYF. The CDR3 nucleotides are TGTGCGGTCGCGGGGCAGGCGGCCTACGAGCAGTACTTC.

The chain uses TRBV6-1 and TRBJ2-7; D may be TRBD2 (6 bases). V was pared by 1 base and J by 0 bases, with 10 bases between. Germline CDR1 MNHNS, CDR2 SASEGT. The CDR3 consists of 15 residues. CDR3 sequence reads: CASSEEDGSSYEQYF. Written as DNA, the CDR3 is TGTGCCAGCAGTGAAGAGGACGGGAGCTCCTACGAGCAGTACTTC.

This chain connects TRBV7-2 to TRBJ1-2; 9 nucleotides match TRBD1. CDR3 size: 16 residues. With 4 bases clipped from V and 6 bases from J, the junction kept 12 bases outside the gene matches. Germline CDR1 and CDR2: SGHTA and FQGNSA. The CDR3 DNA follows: TGTGCCAGCAGCTCAAGTCTGGGACAGGGAATCAATGGCTACACCTTC. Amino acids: CASSSSLGQGINGYTF.

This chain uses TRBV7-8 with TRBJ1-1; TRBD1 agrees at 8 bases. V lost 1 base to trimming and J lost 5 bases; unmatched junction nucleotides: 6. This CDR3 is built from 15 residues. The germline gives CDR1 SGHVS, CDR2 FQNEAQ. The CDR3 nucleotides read TGTGCCAGCAGCTTAGAAGGACAGGGAACAACTGAAGCTTTCTTT. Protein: CASSLEGQGTTEAFF.

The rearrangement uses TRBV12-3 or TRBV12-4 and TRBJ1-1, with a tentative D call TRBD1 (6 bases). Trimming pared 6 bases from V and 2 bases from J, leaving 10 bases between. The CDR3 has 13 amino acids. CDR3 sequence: CASSPQGNTEAFF. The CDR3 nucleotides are TGTGCCAGCAGCCCACAGGGAAACACTGAAGCTTTCTTT.

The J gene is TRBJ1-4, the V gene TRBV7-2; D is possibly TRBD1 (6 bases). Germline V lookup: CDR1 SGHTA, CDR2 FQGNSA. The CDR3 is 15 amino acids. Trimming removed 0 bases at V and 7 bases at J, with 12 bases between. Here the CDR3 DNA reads TGTGCCAGCAGCTTAGCGAGGGGGTGGGGTGAAAAACTGTTTTTT. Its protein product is CASSLARGWGEKLFF.